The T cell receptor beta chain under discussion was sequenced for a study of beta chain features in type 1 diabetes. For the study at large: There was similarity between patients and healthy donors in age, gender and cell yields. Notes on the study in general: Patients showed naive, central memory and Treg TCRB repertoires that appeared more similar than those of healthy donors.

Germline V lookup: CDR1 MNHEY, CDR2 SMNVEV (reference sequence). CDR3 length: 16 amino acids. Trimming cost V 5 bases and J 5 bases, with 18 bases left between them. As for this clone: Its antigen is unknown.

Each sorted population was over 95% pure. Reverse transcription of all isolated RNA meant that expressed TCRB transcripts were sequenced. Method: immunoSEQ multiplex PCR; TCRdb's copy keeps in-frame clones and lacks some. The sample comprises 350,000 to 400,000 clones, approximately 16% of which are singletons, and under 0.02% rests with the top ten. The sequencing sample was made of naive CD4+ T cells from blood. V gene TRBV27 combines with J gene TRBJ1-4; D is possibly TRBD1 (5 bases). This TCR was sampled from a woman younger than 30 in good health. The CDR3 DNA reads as TGTGCCAGCAGTACCAACCCGGGACTGTTAAATGAAAAACTGTTTTTT. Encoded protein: CASSTNPGLLNEKLFF.